This T cell receptor beta chain was found in a study of OX40 agonist ivuxolimab in advanced cancers. Study information: Mean age about 60 years, range roughly 20 to 85; 82.7% male. General study findings and limits: With doses of 0.1-3.0 mg/kg, partial responders showed among the lowest clonal expansion.

Here immunoSEQ multiplex PCR was the method, and the copy in TCRdb shows in-frame clones only, minus some. The sample consists of over 55,000 clones, around 86% of them appearing once. On this clone itself: Its specificity is unknown.

Germline V lookup: CDR1 SGHTA, CDR2 FQGTGA. The ends lost 4 bases at V and 7 bases at J; junction bases unmatched: 5. This CDR3 is 13 amino acids long. The chain has TRBV7-3 and TRBJ2-5, with 8 bases identical to TRBD1. The sequence was collected from an adult with an advanced solid tumor such as melanoma, head and neck, liver or kidney cancer. The specimen comprised CD4+ or CD8+ T cells sorted from blood, sampled in a trial of the OX40 agonist ivuxolimab. In DNA form, the CDR3 reads TGTGCCAGCAGCTACGGACAGGGCGGGACCCAGTACTTC. Translation: CASSYGQGGTQYF.